The T cell receptor beta chain described here comes from a study of CD8 T cells in ankylosing spondylitis. Ten or more counts support this clonotype. V was pared by 7 bases and J by 3 bases, with 8 bases of the junction left unmatched. CDR1 is LNHDA, CDR2 SQIVND, per germline (reference sequence). CDR3 length equals 15 residues. Each CDR3 protein is one row after TCRdb ran MiXCR on the 5' RACE reads. Here the sample spans about 250,000 distinct CDR3 sequences, 8% to 9% being singletons. This chain connects TRBV19 to TRBJ2-1, with 8 nucleotides matching TRBD1. The sample taken for sequencing was blood, either unsorted or a sorted T cell fraction (not recorded which). The clonotype originates from a female donor with ankylosing spondylitis or in good health (not recorded which). CDR3 sequence (DNA): TGTGCCAGTACCACGGACAGGGAAAGCTACAATGAGCAGTTCTTC. Its protein is CASTTDRESYNEQFF. The full variable domain, rest sourced from reference TRBV19 and TRBJ2-1, is DGGITQSPKYLFRKEGQNVTLSCEQNLNHDAMYWYRQDPGQGLRLIYYSQIVNDFQKGDIAEGYSVSREKKESFPLTVTSAQKNPTAFYLCASTTDRESYNEQFFGPGTRLTVL.